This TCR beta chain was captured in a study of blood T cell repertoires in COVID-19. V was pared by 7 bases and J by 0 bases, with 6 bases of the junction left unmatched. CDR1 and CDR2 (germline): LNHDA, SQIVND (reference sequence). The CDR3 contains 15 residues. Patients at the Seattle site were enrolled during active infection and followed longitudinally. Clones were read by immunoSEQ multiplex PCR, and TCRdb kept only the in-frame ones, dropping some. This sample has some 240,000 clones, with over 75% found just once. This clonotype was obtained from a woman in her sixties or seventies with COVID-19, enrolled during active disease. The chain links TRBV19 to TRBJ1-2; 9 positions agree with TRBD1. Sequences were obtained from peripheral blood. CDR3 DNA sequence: TGTGCCAGTAAGACAGGGGGTTTCGCTAACTATGGCTACACCTTC. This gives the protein CASKTGGFANYGYTF. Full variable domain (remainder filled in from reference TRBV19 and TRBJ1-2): DGGITQSPKYLFRKEGQNVTLSCEQNLNHDAMYWYRQDPGQGLRLIYYSQIVNDFQKGDIAEGYSVSREKKESFPLTVTSAQKNPTAFYLCASKTGGFANYGYTFGSGTRLTVV.